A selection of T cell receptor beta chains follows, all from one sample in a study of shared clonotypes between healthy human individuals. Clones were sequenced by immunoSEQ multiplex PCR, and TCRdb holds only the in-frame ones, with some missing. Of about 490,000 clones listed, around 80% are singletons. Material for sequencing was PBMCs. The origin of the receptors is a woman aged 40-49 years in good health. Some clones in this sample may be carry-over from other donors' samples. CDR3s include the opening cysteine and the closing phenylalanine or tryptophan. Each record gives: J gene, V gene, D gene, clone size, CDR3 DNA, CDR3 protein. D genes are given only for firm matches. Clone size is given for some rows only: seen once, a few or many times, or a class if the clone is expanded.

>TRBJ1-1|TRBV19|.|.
TGTGCCAGTAGTATACAGAACACTGAAGCTTTCTTT
CASSIQNTEAFF
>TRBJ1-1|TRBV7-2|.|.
TGTGCCAGCAGCATAAATGTGGACACTGAAGCTTTCTTT
CASSINVDTEAFF
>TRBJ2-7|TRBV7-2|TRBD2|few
TGTGCCAGCAGCTCTACAGCGGGACGCTCCTACGAGCAGTACTTC
CASSSTAGRSYEQYF
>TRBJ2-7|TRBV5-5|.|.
TGTGCCAGCAGCTTGGACTATAACTACGAGCAGTACTTC
CASSLDYNYEQYF
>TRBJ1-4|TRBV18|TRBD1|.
TGTGCCAGCTCACCGGACAGGGTCGAAAAACTGTTTTTT
CASSPDRVEKLFF
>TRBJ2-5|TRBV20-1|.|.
TGCAGTGCTAGAGATTTCGAGACCCAGTACTTC
CSARDFETQYF
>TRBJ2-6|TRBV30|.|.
TGTGCCTGGAGAGGCGGGGCTGGGGCCAACGTCCTGACTTTC
CAWRGGAGANVLTF
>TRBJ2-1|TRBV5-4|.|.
TGTGCCAGCAGCTTGCCAGTTGGGGGCTCCTACAATGAGCAGTTCTTC
CASSLPVGGSYNEQFF
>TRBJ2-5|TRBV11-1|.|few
TGTGCCAGCAGCTTACTTCGGACTGTTCAAGAGACCCAGTACTTC
CASSLLRTVQETQYF
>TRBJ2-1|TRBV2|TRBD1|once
TGTGCCAGCAGGAAATACAGGGGACCCTCCTACAATGAGCAGTTCTTC
CASRKYRGPSYNEQFF
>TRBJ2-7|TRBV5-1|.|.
TGCGCCAGCAGCTTGGGCCAGAACGAGCAGTACTTC
CASSLGQNEQYF
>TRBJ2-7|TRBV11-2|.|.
TGTGCCAGCAGCTCCTACTTCCAGGGAAGCTCCTACGAGCAGTACTTC
CASSSYFQGSSYEQYF
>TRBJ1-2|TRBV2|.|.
TGTGCCATCAGCAAGCCTACGGAGCATGGCTACACCTTC
CAISKPTEHGYTF
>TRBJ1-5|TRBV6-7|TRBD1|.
TGTGCCAGCAGTTCACAGGGGAAGGGCAATCAGCCCCAGCATTTT
CASSSQGKGNQPQHF
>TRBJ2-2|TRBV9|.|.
TGTGCCAGCAGCGTACACGTGGGAACGAACACCGGGGAGCTGTTTTTT
CASSVHVGTNTGELFF
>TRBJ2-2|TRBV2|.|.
TGTGCCAGCAGCCCAGGCAACACCGGGGAGCTGTTTTTT
CASSPGNTGELFF
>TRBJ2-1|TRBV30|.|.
TGTGCCTGGACTAGCGTGAGCTCCTACAATGAGCAGTTCTTC
CAWTSVSSYNEQFF
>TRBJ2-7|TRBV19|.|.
TGTGCCAGTAAGGACAGCTACGAGCAGTACTTC
CASKDSYEQYF
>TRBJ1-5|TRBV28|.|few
TGTGCCAGCGCGTCGTATAGCAATCAGCCCCAGCATTTT
CASASYSNQPQHF
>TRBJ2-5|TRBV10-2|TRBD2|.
TGCGCCAGTAAGTGGGGACTACCCCAAGAGACCCAGTACTTC
CASKWGLPQETQYF
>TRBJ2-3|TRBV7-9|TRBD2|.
TGTGCCAGCAGCCTCAGTGGAGCGGGAGGGCCAGATACGCAGTATTTT
CASSLSGAGGPDTQYF
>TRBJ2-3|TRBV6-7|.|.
TGTGCCAGCAGTTACTCGGTGCAGGTACACCTAGATACGCAGTATTTT
CASSYSVQVHLDTQYF
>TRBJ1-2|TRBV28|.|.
TGTGCCAGCAGTTTGGTCAGGGTGGGAGGACGCACCTTC
CASSLVRVGGRTF
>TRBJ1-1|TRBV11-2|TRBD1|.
TGTGCCAGCAGGGGGACAGGGGAAACTGAAGCTTTCTTT
CASRGTGETEAFF
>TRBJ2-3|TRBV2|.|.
TGTGCCAGCAGAGGTACAGCAACGCAGTATTTT
CASRGTATQYF
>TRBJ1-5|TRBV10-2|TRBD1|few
TGCACCAGCAGGGACAGGGATCAGCCCCAGCATTTT
CTSRDRDQPQHF
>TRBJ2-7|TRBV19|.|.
TGTGCCAGTAGTATCGGGCCAGGACAGACGTCCTACGAGCAGTACTTC
CASSIGPGQTSYEQYF
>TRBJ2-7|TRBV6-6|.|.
TGTGCCAGCAGTTCATCTCCTCTCAGGAACGAGCAGTACTTC
CASSSSPLRNEQYF
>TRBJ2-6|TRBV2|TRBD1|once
TGTGCCAGCGCCCAGGGGGCCTCTGGGGCCAACGTCCTGACTTTC
CASAQGASGANVLTF
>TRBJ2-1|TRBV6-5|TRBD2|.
TGTGCCAGCAGTTACAGCTACTTAGCGGGAGGTGAGCAGTTCTTC
CASSYSYLAGGEQFF
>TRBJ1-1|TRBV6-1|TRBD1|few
TGTGCCAGCAGTGATTATCCGGGACAGAGCATGAACACTGAAGCTTTCTTT
CASSDYPGQSMNTEAFF
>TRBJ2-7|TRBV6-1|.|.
TGTGCCAGCACCCGGGACAACTCCTACGAGCAGTACTTC
CASTRDNSYEQYF
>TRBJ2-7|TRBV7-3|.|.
TGTGCCAGCAGCGGGGGGACCGCAACCTACGAGCAGTACTTC
CASSGGTATYEQYF
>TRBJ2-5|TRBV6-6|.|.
TGTGCCAGCAGTTACTCCGACAGGGAGGGAGAGACCCAGTACTTC
CASSYSDREGETQYF
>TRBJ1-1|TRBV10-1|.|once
TGCGCCAGCAGTGAGTCGAGGGATTGGGACGCTGAAGCTTTCTTT
CASSESRDWDAEAFF
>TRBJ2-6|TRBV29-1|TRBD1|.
TGCAGCGTTACACAGGGGACCGGGGCCAACGTCCTGACTTTC
CSVTQGTGANVLTF
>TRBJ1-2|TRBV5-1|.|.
TGCGCCAGCAACAGGGACGGAAACTATGGCTACACCTTC
CASNRDGNYGYTF
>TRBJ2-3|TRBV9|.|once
TGTGCCAGCAGCGAGCGGGCCCGGAGGGGCACAGATACGCAGTATTTT
CASSERARRGTDTQYF
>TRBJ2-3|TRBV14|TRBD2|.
TGTGCCACCAACCGACTAGCGGGAGGGCTCACAGATACGCAGTATTTT
CATNRLAGGLTDTQYF
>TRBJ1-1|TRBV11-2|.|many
TGTGCCAGCAGCTTAGGGGCAGGAAACACTGAAGCTTTCTTT
CASSLGAGNTEAFF
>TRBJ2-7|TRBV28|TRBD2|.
TGTGCCAGCACCCCCCCGGGACTAGCGGGGGAGCAGTACTTC
CASTPPGLAGEQYF
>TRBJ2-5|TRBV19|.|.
TGTGCCAGTAGTATCAAGGGGCGCGAGGAGACCCAGTACTTC
CASSIKGREETQYF
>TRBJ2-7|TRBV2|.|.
TGTGCCAGCATAGCACGGTCCTACGAGCAGTACTTC
CASIARSYEQYF
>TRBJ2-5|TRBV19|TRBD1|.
TGTGCCAGTAGTACCACAGGGGGTTTGTACACCCAGTACTTC
CASSTTGGLYTQYF
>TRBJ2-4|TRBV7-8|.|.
TGTGCCAGCAGCTCAGGACGGGTAGCCAAAAACATTCAGTACTTC
CASSSGRVAKNIQYF
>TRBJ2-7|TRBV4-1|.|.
TGCGCCAGCAGCCAAGTAGGGGGAGGAGAGCAGTACTTC
CASSQVGGGEQYF
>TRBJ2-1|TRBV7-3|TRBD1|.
TGTGCCAGCAGCTTAGAGGGAGGGACAGGGGCCAATGAGCAGTTCTTC
CASSLEGGTGANEQFF
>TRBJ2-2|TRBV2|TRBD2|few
TGTGCCAGCAGGAGGACTAGCGGAGACACCGGGGAGCTGTTTTTT
CASRRTSGDTGELFF
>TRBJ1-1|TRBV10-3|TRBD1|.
TGTGCCATCAGGGGACAGGGTGGCACTGAAGCTTTCTTT
CAIRGQGGTEAFF
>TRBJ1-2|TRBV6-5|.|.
TGTGCCAGCAGTCGACCCCCGGACAGAGCGTTC
CASSRPPDRAF
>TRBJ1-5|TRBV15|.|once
TGTGCCACCAGCAGAGATAGGGTCCCCAATCAGCCCCAGCATTTT
CATSRDRVPNQPQHF
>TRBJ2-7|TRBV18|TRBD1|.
TGTGCCAGCTCACCGAGGACAGGGAATCACGAGCAGTACTTC
CASSPRTGNHEQYF
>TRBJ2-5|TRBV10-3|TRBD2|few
TGTGCCATCGGGACTAGCGGGAGCATACAAGAGACCCAGTACTTC
CAIGTSGSIQETQYF
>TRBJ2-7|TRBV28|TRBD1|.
TGTGCCAGCAAACCCCCGGCAGGGGGTAGGGGGGAGCAGTACTTC
CASKPPAGGRGEQYF
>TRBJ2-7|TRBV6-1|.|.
TGTGCCAGCAGCCCCCTCTCACATTCCACCTACGAGCAGTACTTC
CASSPLSHSTYEQYF
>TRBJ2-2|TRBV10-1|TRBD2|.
TGCGCCAGCAGTGAACGTCTAGCGGATGGGTACACCGGGGAGCTGTTTTTT
CASSERLADGYTGELFF
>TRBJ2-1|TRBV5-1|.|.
TGCGCCAGCAGCTTGGGGGGGCCCCAGGATGAGCAGTTCTTC
CASSLGGPQDEQFF